The sequence of this T cell receptor beta chain was determined in a study of blood T cell repertoires in COVID-19. Study in general: The study drew acute and convalescent COVID-19 samples from the United States, Italy and Spain. PBMCs, B-cell-depleted T cells, or T cells were the source of the cDNA or gDNA that made up the material.

The CDR3 covers 15 residues. The V gene end was trimmed by 10 bases and the J gene end by 7 bases; junction bases not matched to a gene: 12. Germline V gene data show CDR1 as MNHEY and CDR2 as SVGAGI. Authors' methods: The assay estimated nucleated cells by amplifying reference gene primers. The assay was immunoSEQ multiplex PCR, and TCRdb's table has in-frame clones only and misses some. The V and J calls and the clone size are those of that table, but D and trimming were determined from the DNA. The sample has about 190,000 clones; more than 60% are singletons. Sequencing input: peripheral blood. The receptor comes from a woman aged 45-65 years with acute or convalescent COVID-19. The V call is TRBV6-5, the J call TRBJ1-6; 8 nucleotides align to TRBD1. Here the CDR3 DNA reads TGTGCCACCTCCCGGGACAGGCCTCAAAATTCACCCCTCCACTTT. It yields the protein CATSRDRPQNSPLHF.